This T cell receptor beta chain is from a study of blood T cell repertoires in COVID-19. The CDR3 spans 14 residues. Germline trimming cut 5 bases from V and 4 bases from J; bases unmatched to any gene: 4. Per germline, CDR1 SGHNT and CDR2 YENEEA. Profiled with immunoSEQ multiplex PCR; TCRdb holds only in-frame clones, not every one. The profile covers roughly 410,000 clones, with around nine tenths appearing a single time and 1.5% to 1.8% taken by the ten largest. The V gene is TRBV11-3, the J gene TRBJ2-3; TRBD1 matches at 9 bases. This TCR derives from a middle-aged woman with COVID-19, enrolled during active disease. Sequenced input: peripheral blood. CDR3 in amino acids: CASSPGQGSDTQYF. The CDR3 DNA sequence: TGTGCCAGCAGCCCTGGACAGGGGTCAGATACGCAGTATTTT.